The 17 T cell receptor beta chains below come from one sample, sequenced in a study of cytomegalovirus exposure and HLA in healthy donors. Primers: 60 Vbeta forward and 13 Jbeta reverse. TCRdb's table, derived via immunoSEQ multiplex PCR, lists solely in-frame clones and lacks some. Of about 140,000 clones in the sample, around 75% were seen once. The specimen was PBMCs. These receptors originate from a female donor in good health and CMV-seronegative.

This chain's CDR3 is CASSSAGDGYEQYF. The CDR3 nucleotides read TGTGCCAGCAGCTCAGCGGGAGATGGCTACGAGCAGTACTTC. V usage is TRBV5-4 and J usage is TRBJ2-7, with 8 bases that match TRBD2. Germline V gene data show CDR1 as SGHNT and CDR2 as YYREEE (reference sequence). This CDR3 has 14 amino acids. V gave up 3 bases and J gave up 3 bases; unmatched junction bases: 5.

The CDR3 loop reads CASSVLGEQYF. The CDR3 coding sequence is TGTGCCAGCAGTGTCCTCGGCGAGCAGTACTTC. This chain links TRBV5-6 with TRBJ2-7; no clear D gene. The CDR3 loop spans 11 amino acids. Trimming shortened V by 5 bases and J by 6 bases, and 9 bases separated the two germline ends. Germline assignment: CDR1 SGHDT and CDR2 YYEEEE.

This clone was counted once. The chain combines TRBV9 with TRBJ1-6; maybe TRBD1 (5 bases). The ends were cut back, 4 bases at V and 7 bases at J, with 9 bases in the middle. CDR3 length equals 13 residues. Looked up from germline, CDR1 is SGDLS and CDR2 is YYNGEE. The CDR3, as DNA: TGTGCCAGCAGCCCAAGACAGAATTCACCCCTCCACTTT. This encodes CASSPRQNSPLHF. The complete variable domain, with remaining parts taken from reference TRBV9 and TRBJ1-6, reads DSGVTQTPKHLITATGQRVTLRCSPRSGDLSVYWYQQSLDQGLQFLIQYYNGEERAKGNILERFSAQQFPDLHSELNLSSLELGDSALYFCASSPRQNSPLHFGNGTRLTVT.

The chain has TRBV2 and TRBJ2-6, with a weak D call TRBD1 (6 bases). The CDR3 runs 13 residues. Trimming pared 9 bases from V and 2 bases from J, leaving 8 bases between. Germline CDR1 is SNHLY and CDR2 is FYNNEI. In DNA form, the CDR3 reads TGTGCCAGTGAGGGGGCTGGGGCCAACGTCCTGACTTTC. The encoded protein is CASEGAGANVLTF.

DNA for the CDR3: TGCGCCAGCAGCCAAGGGGGCTTAGTCGGGAGGGCCGCCTACGAGCAGTACTTC. Amino acids: CASSQGGLVGRAAYEQYF. This chain connects TRBV4-1 to TRBJ2-7; 8 bases line up with TRBD2. The CDR3 is made up of 18 amino acids. V gave up 1 base and J gave up 2 bases; unmatched junction bases: 13. Germline CDR1 and CDR2: MGHRA and YSYEKL.

The chain couples TRBV6-6 to TRBJ1-4; D possibly corresponds to TRBD1 (6 bases). Trimming took 8 bases from V and 8 from J, leaving 24 bases between them. This CDR3 has 16 residues. Germline-derived CDR1 and CDR2 are MNHNY and SVGAGI (reference sequence). The CDR3 spells CASVPNSQGMGEKLFF. In DNA form, the CDR3 reads TGTGCCAGCGTCCCCAACTCACAGGGAATGGGAGAAAAACTGTTTTTT.

The V call is TRBV7-8, the J call TRBJ2-5, with TRBD2 matching over 8 bases. The germline CDR1 and CDR2 sequences are SGHVS and FQNEAQ. The CDR3 runs 15 residues. V shed 4 bases and J 4 bases; nucleotides not matched to a gene: 8. CDR3: CASSYTGTRGETQYF. The CDR3 region has the DNA TGTGCCAGCAGCTATACCGGGACTAGGGGAGAGACCCAGTACTTC.

This clone was recorded a few times. CDR3 sequence: CSVEDYQETQYF. CDR3 nucleotide sequence: TGCAGCGTTGAAGACTACCAAGAGACCCAGTACTTC. The chain recombines TRBV29-1 with TRBJ2-5, with D hard to call. This CDR3 region has 12 residues. Germline loops: CDR1 SQVTM, CDR2 ANQGSEA. V was trimmed by 0 bases and J by 0 bases, leaving 2 bases between them.

The chain joins TRBV2 to TRBJ1-5; TRBD1 agrees at 7 bases. Germline lookup yields CDR1 SNHLY and CDR2 FYNNEI. V was pared by 7 bases and J by 4 bases, with 4 bases of the junction left unmatched. This CDR3 spans 13 amino acids. DNA for the CDR3: TGTGCCAGCAAAAGACAGGGTAATCAGCCCCAGCATTTT. It yields the protein CASKRQGNQPQHF. Complete variable domain (other parts from reference TRBV2 and TRBJ1-5): EPEVTQTPSHQVTQMGQEVILRCVPISNHLYFYWYRQILGQKVEFLVSFYNNEISEKSEIFDDQFSVERPDGSNFTLKIRSTKLEDSAMYFCASKRQGNQPQHFGDGTRLSIL.

This rearrangement joins TRBV29-1 to TRBJ1-1; tentatively, D is TRBD1 (5 bases). Between the trimmed V and J ends, which lost 4 bases and 3 bases, there was a span of 15 bases. Per germline, CDR1 SQVTM and CDR2 ANQGSEA. The CDR3 runs to 14 residues. The CDR3 sequence is CSVVDGGGYTEAFF. The CDR3 DNA is TGCAGCGTTGTGGACGGGGGAGGATACACTGAAGCTTTCTTT.

V gene TRBV9 combines with J gene TRBJ2-3, with D uncertain. This CDR3 region has 14 residues. The V end was cut by 4 bases, the J end by 0 bases, with 9 bases between. The germline V gene has CDR1 SGDLS and CDR2 YYNGEE. The CDR3 DNA sequence: TGTGCCAGCAGCCCCCAGGCTAGCACAGATACGCAGTATTTT. It is translated as CASSPQASTDTQYF.

J is TRBJ2-2 and V is TRBV5-4; possible D gene TRBD1, 6 bases. Looked up from germline, CDR1 is SGHNT and CDR2 is YYREEE (reference sequence). V shed 0 bases and J shed 5 bases, with 11 bases lying between them. The CDR3 is made up of 15 amino acids. The CDR3 DNA follows: TGTGCCAGCAGCTTGGAACTAGGGGGTACCGGGGAGCTGTTTTTT. Protein sequence: CASSLELGGTGELFF.

This sequence joins TRBV4-3 and TRBJ2-5; 9 bases match TRBD1. This CDR3 contains 20 residues. Germline CDR1 and CDR2: LGHNA and YSLEER. With V trimmed by 1 base and J by 5 bases, 20 bases remained unmatched. The CDR3 region is CASSQVRTGEGGGPEETQYF. The CDR3 DNA is TGCGCCAGCAGCCAAGTCCGGACAGGGGAAGGAGGCGGGCCCGAGGAGACCCAGTACTTC.

J is TRBJ2-4 and V is TRBV27, with D possibly matching TRBD1 (5 bases). There are 13 residues in the CDR3. Germline CDR1 is MNHEY and CDR2 is SMNVEV (reference sequence). Trimming removed 5 bases from V and 2 bases from J, with 7 bases in between. This CDR3 is CASSPGPKNIQYF. The CDR3 DNA follows: TGTGCCAGCAGTCCAGGGCCCAAAAACATTCAGTACTTC.

The chain combines TRBV7-9 with TRBJ1-3, with D possibly matching TRBD1 (6 bases). Germline-derived CDR1 and CDR2 are SEHNR and FQNEAQ (reference sequence). The CDR3 has 16 amino acids. The V end lost 4 bases, the J end lost 5 bases, and 18 bases lay between the germline ends. The CDR3 DNA reads TGTGCCAGCAGCTCCGAAGGGGGGGCGCGGAGAAACACCATATATTTT. This gives the protein CASSSEGGARRNTIYF.

This chain connects TRBV9 to TRBJ1-5; D is uncertain. Germline V CDR1 and CDR2: SGDLS, YYNGEE. Trimming took 0 bases from V and 6 from J, leaving 7 bases between them. This CDR3 has 13 amino acids. Written as DNA, the CDR3 is TGTGCCAGCAGCGTAGGGGAGGGTCAGCCCCAGCATTTT. Amino acid sequence: CASSVGEGQPQHF.

A word on this clone: A junction end diverges from the germline sequence, so it may reflect a read error. V and J are TRBV6-5 and TRBJ1-5; the D is unclear. Germline CDR1 and CDR2: MNHEY and SVGAGI. The CDR3 has 13 amino acids. DNA of the CDR3: TGTGCCAGCAGTTATACTAGCAACCAGCCCCAGCATTTT. This gives the protein CASSYTSNQPQHF.